The 25 T cell receptor beta chains below all came from one sample that was sequenced in a study of blood T cell repertoires in COVID-19. Libraries were prepared by immunoSEQ multiplex PCR; TCRdb keeps only in-frame clonotypes and omits some of them. The table records just under 70,000 clones, 75% to 90% of them present only once. Sequenced: peripheral blood. These receptors were collected from a man aged 25 to 40 with acute or convalescent COVID-19.

This clone was seen only a few times. This sequence joins TRBV27 and TRBJ1-2, with D tentatively TRBD1 (5 bases). Germline V gene data show CDR1 as MNHEY and CDR2 as SMNVEV (reference sequence). The ends were cut back, 5 bases at V and 8 bases at J, with 15 bases in the middle. This CDR3 is built from 13 residues. The chain's CDR3 is CASSASGGEGYTF. The CDR3 DNA reads as TGTGCCAGCAGTGCCTCGGGAGGGGAAGGCTACACCTTC.

This clone was detected once. DNA of the CDR3: TGTGCCAGTAGGTCGGGGGGAGATACGCAGTATTTT. Translating it yields CASRSGGDTQYF. The chain employs TRBV19 and TRBJ2-3; 7 bases map to TRBD2. This CDR3 contains 12 residues. The germline V gene encodes CDR1 LNHDA and CDR2 SQIVND (reference sequence). The J segment lost 5 bases and the V segment lost 6 bases, leaving 2 bases of the junction unmatched. The variable domain in full, with the rest retrieved from reference TRBV19 and TRBJ2-3, is DGGITQSPKYLFRKEGQNVTLSCEQNLNHDAMYWYRQDPGQGLRLIYYSQIVNDFQKGDIAEGYSVSREKKESFPLTVTSAQKNPTAFYLCASRSGGDTQYFGPGTRLTVL.

The rearrangement links TRBV7-9 to TRBJ1-3; D unclear. The CDR3 totals 12 residues. The V and J ends lost 5 bases and 7 bases respectively, with 9 bases between them. The germline V gene has CDR1 SEHNR and CDR2 FQNEAQ (reference sequence). This chain's CDR3 is CASSPTLNTIYF. The CDR3 DNA follows: TGTGCCAGCAGCCCCACTTTGAACACCATATATTTT.

This sequence joins TRBV18 and TRBJ2-1; tentatively, D is TRBD1 (6 bases). Germline-derived CDR1 and CDR2 are KGHSH and LQKENI. This CDR3 spans 13 amino acids. V lost 0 bases, J lost 6 bases, and 6 bases lay in between. The CDR3 loop reads CASSPPGGNEQFF. As DNA, the CDR3 is TGTGCCAGCTCACCACCAGGGGGCAATGAGCAGTTCTTC.

This chain joins TRBV5-1 and TRBJ2-3; TRBD2 matches at 9 bases. V shed 5 bases and J 1 base; nucleotides not matched to a gene: 5. The CDR3 has 15 residues. Germline loops: CDR1 SGHRS, CDR2 YFSETQ. The CDR3 here is CASRRIAGGTDTQYF. CDR3 DNA sequence: TGCGCCAGCAGAAGGATAGCGGGAGGCACAGATACGCAGTATTTT.

V usage is TRBV10-3 and J usage is TRBJ2-7; the match to TRBD2 covers 7 bases. V dropped 2 bases and J dropped 1; count of bases not matched to a gene: 5. The CDR3 sequence is 15 residues long. Germline-derived CDR1 and CDR2 are ENHRY and SYGVKD. Written as DNA, the CDR3 is TGTGCCATCAGTGAGAAGGTCGGGGGGTCCTACGAGCAGTACTTC. Translated, it gives CAISEKVGGSYEQYF.

The gene calls are TRBV28 and TRBJ1-6, with a weak D call TRBD1 (6 bases). Germline V gene data show CDR1 as MDHEN and CDR2 as SYDVKM. V was shortened by 4 bases and J by 8 bases, with 15 bases between the two germline ends. The CDR3 is 15 amino acids. CDR3 nucleotides: TGTGCCAGCAGTTCCGACAGGAAAAGGGATTCACCCCTCCACTTT. Translated, it gives CASSSDRKRDSPLHF.

The J gene is TRBJ2-7, the V gene TRBV6-5; TRBD2 matches 7 bases. Per germline, CDR1 MNHEY and CDR2 SVGAGI. The CDR3 covers 15 residues. J was trimmed by 6 bases and V by 2 bases; bases with no gene match: 10. CDR3 loop: CASSYRAGGSLEQYF. The CDR3, as DNA: TGTGCCAGCAGTTACAGGGCCGGGGGGTCTCTCGAGCAGTACTTC.

J is TRBJ1-1 and V is TRBV9, with D unresolved. CDR1 is SGDLS and CDR2 is YYNGEE in the germline V gene. CDR3 length equals 13 residues. Trimming took off 7 bases at V and 6 bases at J, with 16 bases between the two ends. CDR3 sequence reads: CASADGMRAEAFF. The CDR3 region has the DNA TGTGCCAGCGCTGACGGCATGCGGGCTGAAGCTTTCTTT.

The rearrangement joins TRBV7-2 to TRBJ2-3, with TRBD2 matching 13 bases. CDR1 and CDR2 from the germline V gene are SGHTA and FQGNSA. V trimming: 5 bases; J trimming: 4 bases; junction bases outside the gene matches: 9. CDR3 size: 17 residues. DNA for the CDR3: TGTGCCAGCAGCCAGAGGACTAGCGGGAGTTGGGCAGATACGCAGTATTTT. Protein product: CASSQRTSGSWADTQYF.

This clone has a handful of counts. The V gene is TRBV5-8, the J gene TRBJ1-1, with a possible D match to TRBD1 (6 bases). The V gene's germline CDR1 is SGHTS and CDR2 YDEGEE. Trimming took off 4 bases at V and 0 bases at J, with 10 bases between the two ends. CDR3 length: 14 residues. The CDR3 sequence: CASSGNRVNTEAFF. The CDR3 DNA sequence: TGTGCCAGCAGCGGCAACAGGGTGAACACTGAAGCTTTCTTT.

The V gene is TRBV7-7, the J gene TRBJ2-5, with TRBD2 identical over 8 bases. CDR3 length: 14 amino acids. Germline assignment: CDR1 SSHAT and CDR2 FNYEAQ (reference sequence). DNA of the CDR3: TGTGCTAGCGCTCGGGGGGGGAACCAAGAGACCCAGTACTTC. This gives the protein CASARGGNQETQYF.

This chain links TRBV2 with TRBJ2-1; a weak D match, TRBD1 (5 bases). Germline V gene sequence: CDR1 SNHLY, CDR2 FYNNEI. Trimming shortened V by 7 bases and J by 11 bases, and 12 bases separated the two germline ends. The CDR3 is 11 amino acids. The CDR3 region has the DNA TGTGCCAGCATTCAAGACAGAAAGCAGTTCTTC. As protein: CASIQDRKQFF.

The CDR3 sequence: CASSRPTGGPATEAFF. Here the CDR3 DNA reads TGCGCCAGCAGCCGACCAACAGGGGGCCCCGCCACTGAAGCTTTCTTT. The J gene is TRBJ1-1, the V gene TRBV4-1; 9 positions agree with TRBD1. Germline V CDR1 and CDR2: MGHRA, YSYEKL. The CDR3 is made up of 16 amino acids. With 4 bases clipped from V and 4 bases from J, the junction kept 10 bases outside the gene matches.

CDR3 in DNA: TGTGCCGCGCGACAGAACACTGAAGCTTTCTTT. Translating gives CAARQNTEAFF. The chain joins TRBV6-6 to TRBJ1-1; D is uncertain. The CDR3 covers 11 residues. Germline V CDR1 and CDR2: MNHNY, SVGAGI (reference sequence). V was clipped by 11 bases and J by 1 base, with 8 bases between them.

The rearrangement joins TRBV30 to TRBJ2-3, with 8 bases fitting TRBD2. Germline CDR1 is GTSNPN and CDR2 is SVGIG (reference sequence). After removal of 0 bases from V and 2 bases from J, the junction contained 10 bases not matched to a gene. The CDR3 runs 17 residues. The CDR3 region is CAWSVLAVGTNTDTQYF. For the CDR3, the DNA is TGTGCCTGGAGTGTACTAGCGGTGGGGACCAACACAGATACGCAGTATTTT.

The chain employs TRBV7-3 and TRBJ2-1, with 7 bases fitting TRBD2. The CDR3 runs to 15 residues. Germline CDR1 SGHTA, CDR2 FQGTGA. Trimming removed 2 bases from V and 5 bases from J; junction bases left unmatched: 6. DNA for the CDR3: TGTGCCAGCAGCTTACGGGCGGGAGCTGACAATGAGCAGTTCTTC. Amino acids: CASSLRAGADNEQFF.

The rearrangement links TRBV7-9 to TRBJ2-1; 8 bases are a match to TRBD2. The germline V gene encodes CDR1 SEHNR and CDR2 FQNEAQ (reference sequence). V trimming: 1 base; J trimming: 9 bases; junction bases outside the gene matches: 2. The CDR3 length is 13 residues. The CDR3 DNA sequence: TGTGCCAGCAGCTTAGGACTAGCGAGTGAGCAGTTCTTC. Encoded protein: CASSLGLASEQFF.

This chain links TRBV27 with TRBJ2-7; D gene uncertain. The CDR3 contains 14 residues. Germline V gene data show CDR1 as MNHEY and CDR2 as SMNVEV (reference sequence). The ends were cut back, 5 bases at V and 4 bases at J, with 15 bases in the middle. CDR3 nucleotides: TGTGCCAGCAGTCCCCAAGCTAGAATATACGAGCAGTACTTC. Translated, it gives CASSPQARIYEQYF.

The chain uses TRBV11-2 and TRBJ2-7, with a tentative D call TRBD1 (5 bases). V was trimmed by 4 bases and J by 5 bases, leaving 15 bases between them. The CDR3 consists of 14 residues. Per the germline V gene, CDR1 is SGHAT and CDR2 is FQNNGV. CDR3 protein: CASSSVAGYNEQYF. The CDR3 DNA is TGTGCCAGCAGCTCGGTGGCAGGGTACAACGAGCAGTACTTC.

V and J are TRBV11-2 and TRBJ1-2; the D is unclear. CDR1 is SGHAT and CDR2 is FQNNGV in the germline V gene. The CDR3 is 14 amino acids. V lost 8 bases and J 4 bases, leaving 17 bases between the germline ends. The CDR3 bases are TGTGCCAGCTCCGAGAGTAGCCTGTCCTATGGCTACACCTTC. Residues: CASSESSLSYGYTF.

V usage is TRBV5-5 and J usage is TRBJ1-5; tentative D call: TRBD1 (6 bases). CDR1 SGHKS and CDR2 YYEKEE come from the germline V gene (reference sequence). V lost 10 bases and J 6 bases, leaving 29 bases between the germline ends. The CDR3 is 17 residues long. The CDR3 DNA reads as TGTGCCCGATGGCAGCGAACAGGGCTAATTGGGTTTCAGCCCCAGCATTTT. Translation: CARWQRTGLIGFQPQHF.

This clone was counted a single time. The J gene is TRBJ1-1, the V gene TRBV28, with 9 bases lining up with TRBD1. V lost 5 bases to trimming and J lost 0 bases; unmatched junction nucleotides: 10. Germline V gene lookup returns CDR1 MDHEN and CDR2 SYDVKM. There are 17 residues in the CDR3. In DNA, the CDR3 is TGTGCCAGCAGTCCAGGAGGGACAGGGCATTTGAACACTGAAGCTTTCTTT. The encoded protein is CASSPGGTGHLNTEAFF.

The gene calls are TRBV6-4 and TRBJ2-1, with TRBD2 matching 8 bases. Germline V gene sequence: CDR1 MRHNA, CDR2 SNTAGT. The V and J ends lost 2 bases and 4 bases, in that order; junction bases with no gene match: 10. The CDR3 is made up of 17 amino acids. CDR3 in amino acids: CASSDQASGSKYNEQFF. Here the CDR3 DNA reads TGTGCCAGCAGTGACCAGGCTAGCGGGTCGAAATACAATGAGCAGTTCTTC.

V gene TRBV7-2 combines with J gene TRBJ2-2; no clear D gene. CDR3 length equals 15 residues. Germline loops: CDR1 SGHTA, CDR2 FQGNSA. The ends were cut back, 5 bases at V and 3 bases at J, with 13 bases in the middle. The CDR3, as DNA: TGTGCCAGCAGCCTAACAGTACTTTACACCGGGGAGCTGTTTTTT. Translating gives CASSLTVLYTGELFF. The full variable domain, completed using reference TRBV7-2 and TRBJ2-2, is GAGVSQSPSNKVTEKGKDVELRCDPISGHTALYWYRQSLGQGLEFLIYFQGNSAPDKSGLPSDRFSAERTGGSVSTLTIQRTQQEDSAVYLCASSLTVLYTGELFFGEGSRLTVL.